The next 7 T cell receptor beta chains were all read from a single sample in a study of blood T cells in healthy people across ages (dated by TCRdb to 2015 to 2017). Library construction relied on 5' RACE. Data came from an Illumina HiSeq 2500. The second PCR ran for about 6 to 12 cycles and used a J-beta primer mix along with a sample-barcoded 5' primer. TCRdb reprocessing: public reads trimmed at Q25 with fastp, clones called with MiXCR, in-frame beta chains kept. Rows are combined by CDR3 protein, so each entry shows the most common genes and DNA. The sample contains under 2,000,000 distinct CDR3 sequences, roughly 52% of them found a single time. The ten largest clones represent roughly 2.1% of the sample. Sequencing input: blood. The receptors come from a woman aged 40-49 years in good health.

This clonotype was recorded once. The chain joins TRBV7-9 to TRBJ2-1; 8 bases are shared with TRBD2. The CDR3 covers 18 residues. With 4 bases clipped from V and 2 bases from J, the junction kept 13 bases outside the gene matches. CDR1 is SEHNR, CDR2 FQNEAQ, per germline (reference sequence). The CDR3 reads CASSSSGGRGKTYNEQFF. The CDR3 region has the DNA TGTGCCAGCAGCTCCAGCGGGGGACGGGGTAAAACCTACAATGAGCAGTTCTTC.

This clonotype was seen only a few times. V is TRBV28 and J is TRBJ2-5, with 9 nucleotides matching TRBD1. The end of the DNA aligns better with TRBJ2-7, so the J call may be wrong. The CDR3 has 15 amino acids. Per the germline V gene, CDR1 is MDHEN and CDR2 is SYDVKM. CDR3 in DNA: TGTGCCAGCACCCAGGGGGACAGGGACACCTACGAGCAGTACTTC. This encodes CASTQGDRDTYEQYF.

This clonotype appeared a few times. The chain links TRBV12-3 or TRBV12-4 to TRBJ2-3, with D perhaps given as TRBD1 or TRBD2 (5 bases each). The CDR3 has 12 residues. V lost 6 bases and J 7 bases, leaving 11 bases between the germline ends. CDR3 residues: CASSSRGYTQYF. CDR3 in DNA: TGTGCCAGCAGCTCTCGGGGCTATACGCAGTATTTT.

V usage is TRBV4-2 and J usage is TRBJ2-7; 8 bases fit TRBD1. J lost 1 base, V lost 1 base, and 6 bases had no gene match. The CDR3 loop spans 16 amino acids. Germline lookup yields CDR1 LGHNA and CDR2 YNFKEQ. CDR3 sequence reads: CASSQAMGQASYEQYF. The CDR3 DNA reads TGTGCCAGCAGCCAAGCTATGGGACAGGCGTCCTACGAGCAGTACTTC.

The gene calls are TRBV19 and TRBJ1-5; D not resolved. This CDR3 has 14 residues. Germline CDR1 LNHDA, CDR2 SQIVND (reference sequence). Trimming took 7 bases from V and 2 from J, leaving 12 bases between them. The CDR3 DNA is TGTGCCAGTACACAACAGACCCGCAATCAGCCCCAGCATTTT. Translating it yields CASTQQTRNQPQHF.

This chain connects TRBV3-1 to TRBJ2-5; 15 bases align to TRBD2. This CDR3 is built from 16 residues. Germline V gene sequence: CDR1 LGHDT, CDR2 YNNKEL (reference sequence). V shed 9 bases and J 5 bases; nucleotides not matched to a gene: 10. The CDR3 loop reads CASRPGLAGGLETQYF. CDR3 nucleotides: TGTGCCAGTCGACCTGGACTAGCGGGGGGGCTGGAGACCCAGTACTTC.

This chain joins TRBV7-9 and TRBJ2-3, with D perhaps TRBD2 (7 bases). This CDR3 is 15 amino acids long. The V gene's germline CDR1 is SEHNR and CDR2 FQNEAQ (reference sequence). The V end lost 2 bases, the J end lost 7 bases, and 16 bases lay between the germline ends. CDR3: CASSLLVGGPHTQYF. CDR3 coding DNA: TGTGCCAGCAGCTTACTCGTCGGGGGGCCGCATACGCAGTATTTT.